The 30 T cell receptor beta chains below were found in one sample sequenced in a study of CD8 T cells in ankylosing spondylitis. Study-level points and caveats: Made up of eight highly homologous variants, a TCR beta motif appeared characteristic of ankylosing spondylitis blood.

No antigen is known for these receptors. TCRdb re-called the 5' RACE reads through MiXCR, storing one row per CDR3 protein. The data show under 450,000 distinct CDR3 sequences, with roughly 18% seen just once and over 1% held by the top ten. The sequencing sample was made of blood, either unsorted or a sorted T cell fraction (not recorded which). Every receptor here comes from a male donor with ankylosing spondylitis.

This clonotype has a handful of counts. CDR3: CASSLEWTGGYGYTF. CDR3 in DNA: TGTGCCAGCAGCTTAGAGTGGACAGGGGGTTATGGCTACACCTTC. The V gene is TRBV11-2, the J gene TRBJ1-2; 10 nucleotides line up with TRBD1. The ends lost 0 bases at V and 5 bases at J; junction bases unmatched: 3. Germline CDR1 SGHAT, CDR2 FQNNGV. This CDR3 comprises 15 residues.

Only a few counts were recorded for this clonotype. The J gene is TRBJ2-2, the V gene TRBV5-1; no clear D gene. This CDR3 spans 15 amino acids. The ends were cut back, 0 bases at V and 1 base at J, with 7 bases in the middle. CDR1 and CDR2 from the germline V gene are SGHRS and YFSETQ. For the CDR3, the DNA is TGCGCCAGCAGCTTGGCAGCGATGAACACCGGGGAGCTGTTTTTT. Its protein is CASSLAAMNTGELFF.

The chain employs TRBV2 and TRBJ1-2; D is possibly TRBD1 (5 bases). This CDR3 region has 14 residues. The V gene lost 7 bases and the J gene lost 7 bases, with 19 bases spanning the gap. Germline values: CDR1 SNHLY, CDR2 FYNNEI. CDR3 amino acids: CASIGETGMAGYTF. The CDR3 DNA reads TGTGCCAGCATCGGAGAAACAGGAATGGCTGGCTACACCTTC.

Only a few counts were recorded for this clonotype. CDR3 nucleotide sequence: TGTGCCAGCAGTGTTTTCGGGACAGGCCCAAGGGAGCAGTTCTTC. As protein: CASSVFGTGPREQFF. The genes are TRBV6-1 and TRBJ2-1; TRBD1 matches at 8 bases. The CDR3 is made up of 15 amino acids. V was clipped by 4 bases and J by 10 bases; unmatched bases: 12. Germline lookup yields CDR1 MNHNS and CDR2 SASEGT.

This chain connects TRBV7-9 to TRBJ2-7; 8 nucleotides agree with TRBD1. In germline, CDR1 is SEHNR, CDR2 FQNEAQ (reference sequence). The CDR3 spans 16 residues. The V segment lost 5 bases and the J segment 2 bases; nucleotides outside the gene matches: 11. DNA of the CDR3: TGTGCCAGCAGCAACGGACAGGGAAGGAGGACCTACGAGCAGTACTTC. Amino acid sequence: CASSNGQGRRTYEQYF.

This clonotype has only a few counts. The chain couples TRBV6-2 or TRBV6-3 to TRBJ2-7; D is perhaps TRBD2 (6 bases). This CDR3 is 15 amino acids long. The germline gives CDR1 MNHEY, CDR2 SVGEGT. Trimming pared 2 bases from V and 5 bases from J, leaving 16 bases between. The CDR3 loop is CASSYLSGTGDEQYF. As DNA, the CDR3 is TGTGCCAGCAGTTACCTCTCCGGGACTGGGGACGAGCAGTACTTC.

This clonotype was seen more than once but under ten times. This chain connects TRBV20-1 to TRBJ2-5; possible D gene TRBD1, 6 bases. Between the trimmed V and J ends, which lost 6 bases and 5 bases, there was a span of 16 bases. CDR1 DFQATT and CDR2 SNEGSKA come from the germline V gene (reference sequence). This CDR3 spans 13 amino acids. This chain's CDR3 is CSAAVEGGETQYF. As DNA, the CDR3 is TGCAGTGCCGCCGTTGAAGGGGGTGAGACCCAGTACTTC.

This clonotype was picked up many times. The CDR3 is CASSFVGTGGISTQYF. The DNA of the CDR3 is TGCGCCAGCAGCTTCGTCGGGACAGGGGGCATTAGTACGCAGTATTTT. The genes are TRBV5-1 and TRBJ2-3; TRBD1 agrees at 12 bases. Trimming removed 2 bases from V and 8 bases from J; junction bases left unmatched: 9. The CDR3 spans 16 residues. Looked up from germline, CDR1 is SGHRS and CDR2 is YFSETQ. Combining the CDR3 with reference TRBV5-1 and TRBJ2-3 gives the whole variable domain KAGVTQTPRYLIKTRGQQVTLSCSPISGHRSVSWYQQTPGQGLQFLFEYFSETQRNKGNFPGRFSGRQFSNSRSEMNVSTLELGDSALYLCASSFVGTGGISTQYFGPGTRLTVL.

In its sample, this clonotype was seen a few times. The chain uses TRBV20-1 and TRBJ2-5; TRBD2 aligns across 11 bases. The CDR3 is 13 amino acids. V lost 6 bases and J lost 12; bases outside the gene matches: 12. Germline-derived CDR1 and CDR2 are DFQATT and SNEGSKA (reference sequence). This CDR3 is CSASPGLAAPKYF. For the CDR3, the DNA is TGCAGTGCGTCTCCGGGACTAGCGGCTCCAAAGTACTTC.

The table lists this clonotype with many counts. The CDR3 here is CASSPTLLAAPYEQYF. As DNA, the CDR3 is TGTGCCAGCAGTCCCACTCTACTAGCGGCACCCTACGAGCAGTACTTC. V gene TRBV25-1 combines with J gene TRBJ2-7; 8 bases map to TRBD2. The CDR3 has 16 residues. V lost 5 bases to trimming and J lost 2 bases; unmatched junction nucleotides: 11. CDR1 and CDR2 from the germline V gene are MGHDK and SYGVNS.

This clonotype was observed at least ten times. The chain joins TRBV7-2 to TRBJ2-7; D unclear. V was trimmed by 8 bases and J by 4 bases, leaving 6 bases between them. The germline V gene has CDR1 SGHTA and CDR2 FQGNSA. CDR3 length equals 10 residues. The CDR3 reads CASGNYEQYF. CDR3 DNA: TGTGCCAGCGGAAATTACGAGCAGTACTTC.

The chain has TRBV12-3 or TRBV12-4 and TRBJ2-7; D is ambiguous. With 2 bases removed from V and 2 bases from J, the gap between germline ends came to 10 bases. This CDR3 spans 14 amino acids. In DNA, the CDR3 is TGTGCCAGCAGTTTAAGACATAGGGCCTACGAGCAGTACTTC. It yields the protein CASSLRHRAYEQYF.

This clonotype was recorded many times. This chain uses TRBV12-3 or TRBV12-4 with TRBJ1-1; 7 nucleotides agree with TRBD1. CDR3 length: 14 residues. Trimming at V came to 5 bases and at J to 0 bases, leaving 3 bases not matched to a gene. CDR3 region: CASSGGQLNTEAFF. The CDR3 region has the DNA TGTGCCAGCAGTGGGGGACAGTTGAACACTGAAGCTTTCTTT.

This CDR3 is CASSQAASGGVEQFF. The CDR3 DNA follows: TGTGCCAGCAGCCAAGCGGCTAGCGGAGGCGTTGAGCAGTTCTTC. V and J are TRBV14 and TRBJ2-1; 7 bases map to TRBD2. Per germline, CDR1 SGHDN and CDR2 FVKESK. The V segment lost 1 base and the J segment 9 bases; nucleotides outside the gene matches: 9. CDR3 length equals 15 residues.

The genes are TRBV9 and TRBJ2-1; unclear D gene. The length of the CDR3 is 19 residues. Trimming cost V 0 bases and J 1 base, with 20 bases left between them. Germline V gene sequence: CDR1 SGDLS, CDR2 YYNGEE. The CDR3 region is CASSVVAQPQIGSYNEQFF. The CDR3 region has the DNA TGTGCCAGCAGCGTAGTGGCCCAACCCCAAATTGGGTCCTACAATGAGCAGTTCTTC.

This sequence joins TRBV24-1 and TRBJ2-6; D perhaps matches TRBD1 (6 bases). CDR3 length equals 15 residues. The V end lost 4 bases, the J end lost 4 bases, and 10 bases lay between the germline ends. Per germline, CDR1 KGHDR and CDR2 SFDVKD. The DNA for the CDR3 is TGTGCCACCAGTGACAGGGGACCCGGGGCCAACGTCCTGACTTTC. Translating gives CATSDRGPGANVLTF.

This clonotype was seen a handful of times. The rearrangement links TRBV20-1 to TRBJ2-1; TRBD1 or TRBD2 may be the D gene (5 bases each). Trimming took off 0 bases at V and 9 bases at J, with 15 bases between the two ends. This CDR3 contains 14 residues. CDR1 is DFQATT and CDR2 is SNEGSKA in the germline V gene (reference sequence). The CDR3 sequence: CSARDSGRGIEQFF. CDR3 DNA sequence: TGCAGTGCTAGAGATTCGGGGCGAGGGATTGAGCAGTTCTTC.

CDR3 nucleotide sequence: TGTGCCAGCAGCTTAGAGGCGGGGGGAACGAACACCGGGGAGCTGTTTTTT. Amino acids: CASSLEAGGTNTGELFF. The rearrangement links TRBV7-6 to TRBJ2-2; 8 nucleotides match TRBD2. CDR3 length equals 17 residues. Germline V lookup: CDR1 SGHVS, CDR2 FNYEAQ. The junction had 4 bases not matched to a gene; V was cut back by 1 base and J by 0 bases.

This clonotype was observed a few times. The chain couples TRBV2 to TRBJ2-3; TRBD1 or TRBD2 may be the D gene (7 bases each). CDR1 and CDR2 from the germline V gene are SNHLY and FYNNEI. Trimming removed 3 bases at V and 3 bases at J, with 13 bases between. The CDR3 runs to 15 residues. CDR3 nucleotide sequence: TGTGCCAGCAGTGACGCAGGGGGGGTTACAGATACGCAGTATTTT. Encoded protein: CASSDAGGVTDTQYF. The whole variable domain, remainder taken from reference TRBV2 and TRBJ2-3, is EPEVTQTPSHQVTQMGQEVILRCVPISNHLYFYWYRQILGQKVEFLVSFYNNEISEKSEIFDDQFSVERPDGSNFTLKIRSTKLEDSAMYFCASSDAGGVTDTQYFGPGTRLTVL.

The chain is built from TRBV20-1 and TRBJ2-1, with D hard to call. CDR1 is DFQATT and CDR2 is SNEGSKA in the germline V gene (reference sequence). The CDR3 runs to 17 residues. The V and J ends lost 2 bases and 0 bases respectively, with 17 bases between them. CDR3 sequence: CSARSRRPRSSYNEQFF. The CDR3 region has the DNA TGCAGTGCTAGATCGCGCAGGCCAAGGAGCTCCTACAATGAGCAGTTCTTC.

This chain links TRBV5-1 with TRBJ2-4; 7 bases are a match to TRBD1. V shed 4 bases, J shed 0 bases, and the junction held 13 bases outside the gene matches. The CDR3 contains 18 residues. Germline V gene lookup returns CDR1 SGHRS and CDR2 YFSETQ. The CDR3 DNA follows: TGCGCCAGCAGCCCTCGAAGTACTACAGGGGCAGCCAAAAACATTCAGTACTTC. This codes for CASSPRSTTGAAKNIQYF.

This clonotype was seen a few times. The V and J genes are TRBV18 and TRBJ2-1; TRBD2 matches 14 bases. Germline V gene sequence: CDR1 KGHSH, CDR2 LQKENI. There are 18 residues in the CDR3. V gave up 5 bases and J gave up 3 bases; unmatched junction bases: 9. The CDR3: CASSTRPGTSGSYNEQFF. The CDR3, as DNA: TGTGCCAGCTCAACACGTCCCGGGACTAGCGGGAGCTACAATGAGCAGTTCTTC.

The chain has TRBV5-6 and TRBJ2-5; 7 bases fit TRBD2. Germline V gene data show CDR1 as SGHDT and CDR2 as YYEEEE. J gave up 1 base and V 4 bases, and 16 bases lay outside the gene matches. The CDR3 has 18 residues. CDR3 bases: TGTGCCAGCAGCATAAGGGCTAGCGGAGTTAGAATCCAAGAGACCCAGTACTTC. The encoded protein is CASSIRASGVRIQETQYF.

This clonotype turned up a few times. This rearrangement joins TRBV5-1 to TRBJ2-3; 8 bases align to TRBD2. The trim removed 7 bases at V and 7 bases at J, leaving 8 bases unmatched. The germline V gene has CDR1 SGHRS and CDR2 YFSETQ. The CDR3 totals 13 residues. DNA of the CDR3: TGCGCCAGCGAGGCGGGGGGCTCGAATACGCAGTATTTT. It translates to CASEAGGSNTQYF.

The rearrangement joins TRBV20-1 to TRBJ1-5; D not certain. CDR1 and CDR2 (germline): DFQATT, SNEGSKA (reference sequence). The CDR3 totals 18 residues. The germline V and J ends were trimmed by 0 bases and 0 bases, with 18 bases remaining between them. CDR3 amino acids: CSARDGIGRSYSNQPQHF. In DNA form, the CDR3 reads TGCAGTGCTAGAGATGGGATAGGGAGGTCCTATAGCAATCAGCCCCAGCATTTT.

V usage is TRBV19 and J usage is TRBJ1-5, with 11 positions matching TRBD1. The CDR3 extends over 16 amino acids. CDR1 and CDR2 from the germline V gene are LNHDA and SQIVND (reference sequence). Trimming at V came to 9 bases and at J to 6 bases, leaving 13 bases not matched to a gene. The CDR3 loop reads CASASRAGTGGQPQHF. Here the CDR3 DNA reads TGTGCCAGCGCCTCAAGAGCCGGGACAGGGGGTCAGCCCCAGCATTTT.

This clonotype has only a few counts. The chain is built from TRBV25-1 and TRBJ2-4; D call uncertain. V was trimmed by 2 bases and J by 0 bases, leaving 2 bases between them. Germline CDR1 is MGHDK and CDR2 is SYGVNS. The CDR3 runs to 13 residues. The CDR3 region has the DNA TGTGCCAGCAGTGAAGGAGCCAAAAACATTCAGTACTTC. It encodes CASSEGAKNIQYF.

This clonotype showed up many times. J is TRBJ2-1 and V is TRBV6-1, with no clear D. The CDR3 length is 14 residues. Trimming stripped 1 base from V and 6 bases from J, with 10 bases between. In germline, CDR1 is MNHNS, CDR2 SASEGT. The CDR3 region is CASSEGGSRNEQFF. As DNA, the CDR3 is TGTGCCAGCAGTGAAGGGGGTAGCCGCAATGAGCAGTTCTTC.

This chain links TRBV7-2 with TRBJ2-2; 8 bases are a match to TRBD2. After removal of 1 base from V and 5 bases from J, the junction contained 6 bases not matched to a gene. CDR1 SGHTA and CDR2 FQGNSA come from the germline V gene. The CDR3 loop spans 16 amino acids. CDR3 nucleotides: TGTGCCAGCAGCTTAGTCGGGGGGGTACGGACCGGGGAGCTGTTTTTT. Translated: CASSLVGGVRTGELFF.

Ten or more counts support this clonotype. This sequence joins TRBV29-1 and TRBJ1-2; 7 nucleotides agree with TRBD1. This CDR3 contains 12 residues. Germline CDR1 SQVTM, CDR2 ANQGSEA. J lost 4 bases, V lost 6 bases, and 5 bases had no gene match. The CDR3 reads CSVGQEIYGYTF. Here the CDR3 DNA reads TGCAGCGTCGGACAGGAGATCTATGGCTACACCTTC.